Shown below are 8 T cell receptor beta chains from a single sample sequenced in a study of blood T cell repertoires in COVID-19. Sequencing was performed with immunoSEQ multiplex PCR; in TCRdb, only in-frame clones are kept and a portion is missing. The sample gives around 100,000 clones, around 80% of which show up once; approximately 0.77% is in the top ten. Material: peripheral blood. The receptor source for this set is a woman between 70 and 85 years old with acute or convalescent COVID-19.

In this sample, this clone turned up once. The chain has TRBV23-1 and TRBJ2-2; D unclear. TRBV23-1 is recorded as an ORF, its role being uncertain. This CDR3 contains 11 residues. The V end was cut by 7 bases, the J end by 5 bases, with 5 bases between. The CDR3 is CASKRTGELFF. In DNA, the CDR3 is TGCGCCAGCAAGAGGACCGGGGAGCTGTTTTTT.

The chain recombines TRBV19 with TRBJ1-1, with unresolved D. Trimming took 5 bases from V and 2 from J, leaving 6 bases between them. Germline V gene data show CDR1 as LNHDA and CDR2 as SQIVND (reference sequence). This CDR3 has 12 amino acids. This CDR3 reads CASSFPNTEAFF. CDR3 DNA: TGTGCCAGTAGTTTTCCAAACACTGAAGCTTTCTTT.

The chain combines TRBV27 with TRBJ2-3, with a weak D call TRBD2 (6 bases). The germline V gene has CDR1 MNHEY and CDR2 SMNVEV (reference sequence). The CDR3 contains 14 residues. The ends were cut back, 6 bases at V and 3 bases at J, with 13 bases in the middle. The CDR3 region is CASRRDLGTDTQYF. As DNA, the CDR3 is TGTGCCAGCAGGCGGGACTTAGGGACAGATACGCAGTATTTT.

The chain recombines TRBV5-1 with TRBJ2-6; D uncertain. The germline CDR1 and CDR2 sequences are SGHRS and YFSETQ. CDR3 length: 15 amino acids. V lost 2 bases to trimming and J lost 6 bases, with 12 bases between them. The CDR3 spells CASSLVGGEANVLTF. The CDR3 coding sequence is TGCGCCAGCAGCTTAGTAGGCGGCGAGGCCAACGTCCTGACTTTC.

The chain combines TRBV12-3 or TRBV12-4 with TRBJ2-1, with no clear D. The CDR3 extends over 12 amino acids. V was shortened by 7 bases and J by 5 bases, with 9 bases between the two germline ends. The CDR3 DNA is TGTGCCAGCAAAGCCGAAAACAATGAGCAGTTCTTC. Protein: CASKAENNEQFF.

This clone was observed a single time. The rearrangement links TRBV2 to TRBJ2-3, with 7 positions matching TRBD1. V shed 7 bases and J 7 bases; nucleotides not matched to a gene: 11. The CDR3 sequence is 14 residues long. Germline CDR1 and CDR2: SNHLY and FYNNEI. The DNA for the CDR3 is TGTGCCAGCATTCGGGACAGTTCAGTAAATACGCAGTATTTT. Residues: CASIRDSSVNTQYF. Looking up the rest from reference TRBV2 and TRBJ2-3 gives the full variable domain: EPEVTQTPSHQVTQMGQEVILRCVPISNHLYFYWYRQILGQKVEFLVSFYNNEISEKSEIFDDQFSVERPDGSNFTLKIRSTKLEDSAMYFCASIRDSSVNTQYFGPGTRLTVL.

V usage is TRBV2 and J usage is TRBJ1-2, with 9 nucleotides matching TRBD1. This CDR3 spans 15 amino acids. Germline V gene sequence: CDR1 SNHLY, CDR2 FYNNEI. The V gene end was trimmed by 5 bases and the J gene end by 8 bases; junction bases not matched to a gene: 12. The CDR3 sequence: CASSQTEGTGMGYTF. The CDR3 DNA is TGTGCCAGCAGTCAGACGGAGGGGACAGGGATGGGCTACACCTTC.

This clone was seen a few times. The chain couples TRBV27 to TRBJ1-5; D is unclear. Trimming removed 3 bases from V and 5 bases from J, with 11 bases in between. From germline, CDR1 is MNHEY and CDR2 SMNVEV (reference sequence). The CDR3 consists of 14 residues. Written as DNA, the CDR3 is TGTGCCAGCAGTTTGAGGAGTATCGATCAGCCCCAGCATTTT. Translated: CASSLRSIDQPQHF.